One sample yielded the 30 T cell receptor beta chains listed below, sequenced in a study of blood T cells in healthy people across ages. A second PCR of roughly 6 to 12 cycles used a sample-barcoded 5' primer and a J-beta primer mix. TCRdb re-called the 5' RACE reads through MiXCR, storing one row per CDR3 protein. There are over 1,500,000 distinct CDR3 sequences in the sample; roughly 49% occur only once, and less than 2.5% lies in the top ten. Sequenced input: blood. The receptors shown here come from a woman aged 40 to 50 in good health.

The count of this clonotype is one. The V and J genes are TRBV4-2 and TRBJ2-1, with 10 bases identical to TRBD2. Looked up from germline, CDR1 is LGHNA and CDR2 is YNFKEQ. The CDR3 covers 17 residues. With 2 bases clipped from V and 6 bases from J, the junction kept 10 bases outside the gene matches. CDR3 in amino acids: CASSQRVGERGGNEQFF. Written as DNA, the CDR3 is TGTGCCAGCAGCCAACGGGTCGGGGAGCGGGGGGGCAATGAGCAGTTCTTC.

The sample holds a few counts of this clonotype. V gene TRBV5-5 combines with J gene TRBJ2-4, with 7 bases lining up with TRBD1. The trim removed 4 bases at V and 6 bases at J, leaving 13 bases unmatched. Germline values: CDR1 SGHKS, CDR2 YYEKEE (reference sequence). This CDR3 region has 16 residues. The CDR3 spells CASSHAGTVTTNIQYF. The CDR3 region has the DNA TGTGCCAGCAGCCACGCCGGGACAGTGACAACAAACATTCAGTACTTC.

The V and J genes are TRBV6-6 and TRBJ2-7; D remains unclear. Trimming cost V 11 bases and J 7 bases, with 21 bases left between them. Germline V gene data show CDR1 as MNHNY and CDR2 as SVGAGI (reference sequence). The CDR3 extends over 13 amino acids. DNA of the CDR3: TGTGCCCATTCTCCCCTGGGTACGGTAGAGCAGTACTTC. Amino acids: CAHSPLGTVEQYF.

The chain has TRBV24-1 and TRBJ2-3; TRBD2 aligns across 8 bases. V was clipped by 2 bases and J by 1 base; unmatched bases: 4. CDR3 size: 16 residues. CDR1 is KGHDR and CDR2 is SFDVKD in the germline V gene. The CDR3 nucleotides read TGTGCCACCAGTGATTACCGGCGGGGGGGCACAGATACGCAGTATTTT. As protein: CATSDYRRGGTDTQYF.

This clonotype has only a few counts. The chain has TRBV28 and TRBJ2-4; TRBD2 matches at 13 bases. V shed 5 bases and J 13 bases; nucleotides not matched to a gene: 8. This CDR3 spans 14 amino acids. From germline, CDR1 is MDHEN and CDR2 SYDVKM. The CDR3 DNA is TGTGCCAGCAGTCCGGGGACTAGCGGGAAGGAGCAGTACTTC. It codes for CASSPGTSGKEQYF. Together with reference TRBV28 and TRBJ2-4, the CDR3 gives the full variable domain: DVKVTQSSRYLVKRTGEKVFLECVQDMDHENMFWYRQDPGLGLRLIYFSYDVKMKEKGDIPEGYSVSREKKERFSLILESASTNQTSMYLCASSPGTSGKEQYFGAGTRLSVL.

The rearrangement uses TRBV12-3 or TRBV12-4 and TRBJ2-7, with D perhaps TRBD2 (5 bases). V was cut by 7 bases and J by 3 bases, with 16 bases left in between. The CDR3 covers 14 residues. The CDR3, as DNA: TGTGCCAGCAATGACCGCGGGCGGTACTACGAGCAGTACTTC. It translates to CASNDRGRYYEQYF.

The chain carries TRBV2 and TRBJ2-7; D tentatively reads TRBD1 or TRBD2 (6 bases each). The germline CDR1 and CDR2 sequences are SNHLY and FYNNEI. The CDR3 is 11 residues long. The ends were cut back, 4 bases at V and 9 bases at J, with 10 bases in the middle. The CDR3 region has the DNA TGTGCCAGCAGTGGGGGGGCCCCGCAGTACTTC. Its protein product is CASSGGAPQYF. Looking up the rest from reference TRBV2 and TRBJ2-7 gives the full variable domain: EPEVTQTPSHQVTQMGQEVILRCVPISNHLYFYWYRQILGQKVEFLVSFYNNEISEKSEIFDDQFSVERPDGSNFTLKIRSTKLEDSAMYFCASSGGAPQYFGPGTRLTVT.

The V and J genes are TRBV2 and TRBJ2-7; TRBD1 might be the D (6 bases). CDR1 SNHLY and CDR2 FYNNEI come from the germline V gene. V was cut by 6 bases and J by 1 base, with 22 bases left in between. The CDR3 totals 17 residues. In nucleotides, the CDR3 is TGTGCCAGCAGAGGGTCCAAGACAGGAGGTAGTTCCTACGAGCAGTACTTC. It encodes CASRGSKTGGSSYEQYF.

In nucleotides, the CDR3 is TGTGCCAGCACATTCCAGGACAGGGGAAAGGGCGAGCAGTACTTC. Translated: CASTFQDRGKGEQYF. This chain uses TRBV6-6 with TRBJ2-7; 9 bases are a match to TRBD1. V gave up 7 bases and J gave up 6 bases; unmatched junction bases: 13. There are 15 residues in the CDR3. CDR1 is MNHNY and CDR2 is SVGAGI in the germline V gene (reference sequence).

The rearrangement links TRBV7-2 to TRBJ2-1; TRBD2 agrees at 14 bases. CDR3 length equals 17 residues. Germline loops: CDR1 SGHTA, CDR2 FQGNSA. V dropped 1 base and J dropped 7; count of bases not matched to a gene: 6. CDR3 sequence (DNA): TGTGCCAGCAGCTTAGGAGGGACTAGCGGGGGTGGTAATGAGCAGTTCTTC. Residues: CASSLGGTSGGGNEQFF.

J is TRBJ1-2 and V is TRBV5-1, with unresolved D. V gave up 5 bases and J gave up 2 bases, with 13 bases separating them. The CDR3 contains 14 residues. CDR1 SGHRS and CDR2 YFSETQ come from the germline V gene. The CDR3 nucleotides are TGCGCCAGCAGACCTAACGACATGAACTATGGCTACACCTTC. Amino acid sequence: CASRPNDMNYGYTF.

The CDR3 region is CSVVGPRVETQYF. The CDR3 nucleotides are TGCAGCGTTGTGGGCCCGAGGGTAGAGACCCAGTACTTC. The chain links TRBV29-1 to TRBJ2-5; D perhaps matches TRBD2 (5 bases). Per the germline V gene, CDR1 is SQVTM and CDR2 is ANQGSEA. The CDR3 extends over 13 amino acids. The V and J ends lost 4 bases and 4 bases respectively, with 13 bases between them.

The rearrangement links TRBV2 to TRBJ2-1, with a possible D match to TRBD2 (5 bases). The J call is in doubt because the DNA end fits TRBJ2-7 better. The CDR3 is made up of 11 amino acids. Germline V gene lookup returns CDR1 SNHLY and CDR2 FYNNEI. The CDR3 sequence is CASSGREEQYF. DNA of the CDR3: TGTGCCAGCAGTGGAAGGGAGGAGCAGTACTTC.

This clonotype was observed a few times. The chain joins TRBV6-6 to TRBJ2-7; 11 positions agree with TRBD1. The CDR3 contains 16 residues. Trimming took 2 bases from V and 2 from J; bases not matched to a gene: 5. Germline CDR1 is MNHNY and CDR2 is SVGAGI (reference sequence). The CDR3 nucleotides are TGTGCCAGCAGTTACGCCGGACAGGGGGCCCCCTACGAGCAGTACTTC. This translates into CASSYAGQGAPYEQYF.

The J gene is TRBJ2-7, the V gene TRBV29-1; D not resolved. Trimming cost V 4 bases and J 1 base, with 11 bases left between them. Looked up from germline, CDR1 is SQVTM and CDR2 is ANQGSEA. The CDR3 loop spans 13 amino acids. The CDR3: CSVGEGRSYEQYF. DNA for the CDR3: TGCAGCGTTGGAGAAGGAAGATCCTACGAGCAGTACTTC.

The chain has TRBV28 and TRBJ2-3; 7 positions agree with TRBD2. This CDR3 has 13 residues. From germline, CDR1 is MDHEN and CDR2 SYDVKM. With V trimmed by 8 bases and J by 2 bases, 4 bases remained unmatched. The CDR3 region is CASGGGTTDTQYF. DNA for the CDR3: TGTGCCAGCGGGGGGGGGACCACAGATACGCAGTATTTT.

This clonotype was found a few times. The chain couples TRBV9 to TRBJ1-6; the D gene is possibly TRBD1 (5 bases). The CDR3 spans 15 residues. Trimming left V 3 bases short and J 6 bases short, with 13 bases between. Germline loops: CDR1 SGDLS, CDR2 YYNGEE. The CDR3 sequence is CASSALGDTNSPLHF. The CDR3 nucleotides read TGTGCCAGCAGCGCCTTAGGGGATACTAATTCACCCCTCCACTTT. The full variable domain, in which reference TRBV9 and TRBJ1-6 provide the parts outside the CDR3, is DSGVTQTPKHLITATGQRVTLRCSPRSGDLSVYWYQQSLDQGLQFLIQYYNGEERAKGNILERFSAQQFPDLHSELNLSSLELGDSALYFCASSALGDTNSPLHFGNGTRLTVT.

The V gene is TRBV5-6, the J gene TRBJ2-1; TRBD2 might be the D (5 bases). The CDR3 covers 14 residues. In germline, CDR1 is SGHDT, CDR2 YYEEEE. Trimming shortened V by 5 bases and J by 9 bases, and 18 bases separated the two germline ends. This chain's CDR3 is CASSPVGDWGEQFF. DNA for the CDR3: TGTGCCAGCAGTCCCGTCGGGGATTGGGGTGAGCAGTTCTTC.

V usage is TRBV9 and J usage is TRBJ1-2, with TRBD1 matching 7 bases. The germline V gene has CDR1 SGDLS and CDR2 YYNGEE. Trimming cost V 0 bases and J 3 bases; bases outside gene matches: 5. The CDR3 has 15 amino acids. In nucleotides, the CDR3 is TGTGCCAGCAGCGTAGAGGGGGCGGTCTACTATGGCTACACCTTC. It yields the protein CASSVEGAVYYGYTF.

The chain uses TRBV4-2 and TRBJ2-3; no reliable D call. Germline assignment: CDR1 LGHNA and CDR2 YNFKEQ. CDR3 length: 14 amino acids. Between the trimmed V and J ends, which lost 2 bases and 5 bases, there was a span of 11 bases. CDR3 nucleotides: TGTGCCAGCAGCCAATCGGTCGGCGTAGATACGCAGTATTTT. Its translation: CASSQSVGVDTQYF.

The J gene is TRBJ2-1, the V gene TRBV4-2; TRBD1 or TRBD2 may be the D gene (7 bases each). The CDR3 has 17 residues. CDR1 is LGHNA, CDR2 YNFKEQ, per germline. V gave up 0 bases and J gave up 9 bases, with 21 bases separating them. The CDR3 spells CASSQDGLQGGESEQFF. In nucleotides, the CDR3 is TGTGCCAGCAGCCAAGATGGACTCCAGGGGGGGGAATCTGAGCAGTTCTTC.

This chain uses TRBV29-1 with TRBJ2-7; 8 bases map to TRBD1. The CDR3 covers 15 residues. The germline V gene has CDR1 SQVTM and CDR2 ANQGSEA. After removal of 4 bases from V and 3 bases from J, the junction contained 11 bases not matched to a gene. CDR3 protein: CSVGKGTGNFYEQYF. In DNA form, the CDR3 reads TGCAGCGTTGGGAAGGGGACAGGCAATTTCTACGAGCAGTACTTC.

The rearrangement joins TRBV10-3 to TRBJ2-7; 8 bases are shared with TRBD1. Germline CDR1 is ENHRY and CDR2 is SYGVKD. Germline trimming cut 8 bases from V and 0 bases from J; bases unmatched to any gene: 9. This CDR3 is built from 15 residues. CDR3 nucleotides: TGTGCCATCGGGGACCCGGACAGGGCCTCCTACGAGCAGTACTTC. The encoded protein is CAIGDPDRASYEQYF.

Note on this clonotype: One end of the junction does not line up with germline, which may come from a read error. The chain employs TRBV10-1 and TRBJ1-1; tentatively, D is TRBD1 (6 bases). Germline lookup yields CDR1 WNHNN and CDR2 SYGVQD (reference sequence). The length of the CDR3 is 13 residues. The CDR3 coding sequence is TGCGCCAGTAGTGATGAGGGGGTGACTGAAGCTTTCTTT. It yields the protein CASSDEGVTEAFF.

The chain recombines TRBV4-3 with TRBJ2-5; D possibly uses TRBD1 or TRBD2 (6 bases each). The CDR3 sequence is 17 residues long. Trimming left V 3 bases short and J 5 bases short, with 22 bases between. Looked up from germline, CDR1 is LGHNA and CDR2 is YSLEER. The DNA of the CDR3 is TGCGCCAGCAGCCAGAGAGGGGTCGGGGGCGTTGGGGAGACCCAGTACTTC. Translated, it gives CASSQRGVGGVGETQYF.

As concerns this clonotype: A read error is possible here, since a much larger clone lies one base away. The chain links TRBV12-3 or TRBV12-4 to TRBJ2-4, with TRBD1 matching 8 bases. There are 14 residues in the CDR3. V lost 5 bases, J lost 8 bases, and 8 bases stayed unmatched. CDR3 nucleotides: TGTGCCAGCAGTGTAGACGACAGGGGACACATTCAGTACTTC. Translation: CASSVDDRGHIQYF.

V is TRBV20-1 and J is TRBJ2-7, with unresolved D. The CDR3 sequence is 12 residues long. Trimming pared 7 bases from V and 6 bases from J, leaving 16 bases between. Germline CDR1 is DFQATT and CDR2 is SNEGSKA (reference sequence). As DNA, the CDR3 is TGCAGTGTCCCGAGTCCCCAGGCCGAGCAGTACTTC. Translating it yields CSVPSPQAEQYF.

J is TRBJ1-2 and V is TRBV4-2, with 7 bases that match TRBD1. The germline gives CDR1 LGHNA, CDR2 YNFKEQ. The V gene end was trimmed by 6 bases and the J gene end by 7 bases; junction bases not matched to a gene: 5. This CDR3 comprises 12 residues. The CDR3 region has the DNA TGTGCCAGCAGGCAGACAGGGCGTGGCTACACCTTC. It codes for CASRQTGRGYTF.

This sequence joins TRBV6-5 and TRBJ2-1; TRBD2 matches 10 bases. Germline loops: CDR1 MNHEY, CDR2 SVGAGI. The CDR3 consists of 15 residues. V gave up 8 bases and J gave up 9 bases; unmatched junction bases: 13. The CDR3 DNA is TGTGCCAGCGAGGAGCGGGGGGGCCTGTTTAGTGAGCAGTTCTTC. Translating gives CASEERGGLFSEQFF.

The V and J genes are TRBV27 and TRBJ1-6, with D possibly matching TRBD1 (5 bases). Germline V gene lookup returns CDR1 MNHEY and CDR2 SMNVEV (reference sequence). The CDR3 runs to 12 residues. V gave up 3 bases and J gave up 14 bases, with 11 bases separating them. CDR3 sequence (DNA): TGTGCCAGCAGTTTTGGGGGAAGAGCCCTCCACTTT. Amino acid sequence: CASSFGGRALHF.